The T cell receptor beta chain described here comes from a study of metastatic and nonmetastatic thyroid tumors. Study overall: Both malignant and benign thyroid patients supplied peripheral blood and tumor or nodule tissue samples, across which the repertoires of these patients were then compared.

As processed by the authors: Construction of a distant-metastasis classifier for papillary thyroid cancer relied on CDR3 differences across clinicopathological groups. TCRdb redid the clone calls on the PCR reads using MiXCR. V and J calls and clone size were set by TCRdb, not the authors. The sample carries some 86,000 clones, around 13% recorded once. A note on this clone: What it binds is unknown.

Study outcomes and limitations: Reported TCR beta diversity, measured in blood and tumor, was significantly higher for malignant thyroid tumors than for benign nodules.

Patients had received no treatment of any kind before thyroid surgery. From germline, CDR1 is SGHRS and CDR2 YFSETQ. The J segment lost 4 bases and the V segment lost 4 bases, leaving 8 bases of the junction unmatched. The CDR3 loop spans 14 amino acids. This receptor was taken from a female donor with papillary thyroid cancer or a benign thyroid nodule (not recorded which). Some clones in this sample may be carry-over from other donors' samples. The source material was tumor tissue. The J gene is TRBJ2-7, the V gene TRBV5-1; 7 bases map to TRBD2. CDR3 sequence reads: CASSVTSVSYEQYF. CDR3 coding DNA: TGCGCCAGCAGCGTAACTAGCGTGAGTTACGAGCAGTACTTC.